One T cell receptor (beta chain) is described in this entry. This record belongs to a study of blood T cells in healthy people across ages. A second about 6 to 11 cycle PCR used barcoded and J-beta primers. TCRdb itself ran the 5' RACE reads through MiXCR, one entry per CDR3 protein. This table has around 520,000 distinct CDR3 sequences, about 26% appearing once. The draw of peripheral blood yielded 8.5 to 10 milliliters from each donor. Trimming removed 0 bases from V and 1 base from J, with 15 bases in between. The CDR3 runs 17 residues. Germline CDR1 reads SNHLY; CDR2 reads FYNNEI. This same sample was also taken into another study, of T cells of mothers and their children.

This rearrangement joins TRBV2 to TRBJ1-1; D ambiguous. This receptor was identified in a boy younger than 10 in good health. Sequenced material: blood. CDR3 DNA sequence: TGTGCCAGCAGTGAAGCGCGGCATTTCCGGACGAACACTGAAGCTTTCTTT. Translating gives CASSEARHFRTNTEAFF. Full variable domain (missing parts from reference TRBV2 and TRBJ1-1): EPEVTQTPSHQVTQMGQEVILRCVPISNHLYFYWYRQILGQKVEFLVSFYNNEISEKSEIFDDQFSVERPDGSNFTLKIRSTKLEDSAMYFCASSEARHFRTNTEAFFGQGTRLTVV.